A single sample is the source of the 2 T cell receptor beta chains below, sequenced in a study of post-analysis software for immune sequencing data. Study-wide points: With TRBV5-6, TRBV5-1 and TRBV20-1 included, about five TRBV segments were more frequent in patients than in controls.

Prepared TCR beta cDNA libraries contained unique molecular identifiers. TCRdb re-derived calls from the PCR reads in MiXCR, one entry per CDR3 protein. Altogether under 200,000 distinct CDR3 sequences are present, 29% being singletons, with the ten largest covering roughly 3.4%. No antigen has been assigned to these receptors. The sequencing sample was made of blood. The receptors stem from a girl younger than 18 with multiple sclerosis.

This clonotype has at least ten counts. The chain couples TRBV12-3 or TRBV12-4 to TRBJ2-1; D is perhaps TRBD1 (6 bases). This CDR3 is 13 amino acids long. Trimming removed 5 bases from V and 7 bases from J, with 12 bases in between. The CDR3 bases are TGTGCCAGCAGTCTCGACAGGCTGAATGAGCAGTTCTTC. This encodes CASSLDRLNEQFF.

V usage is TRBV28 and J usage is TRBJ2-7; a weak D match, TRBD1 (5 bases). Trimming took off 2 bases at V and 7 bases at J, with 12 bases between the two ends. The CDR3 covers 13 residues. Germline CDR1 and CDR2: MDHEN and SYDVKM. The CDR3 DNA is TGTGCCAGCAGTTTAAGACAGCCCGGGGAGCAGTACTTC. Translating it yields CASSLRQPGEQYF.